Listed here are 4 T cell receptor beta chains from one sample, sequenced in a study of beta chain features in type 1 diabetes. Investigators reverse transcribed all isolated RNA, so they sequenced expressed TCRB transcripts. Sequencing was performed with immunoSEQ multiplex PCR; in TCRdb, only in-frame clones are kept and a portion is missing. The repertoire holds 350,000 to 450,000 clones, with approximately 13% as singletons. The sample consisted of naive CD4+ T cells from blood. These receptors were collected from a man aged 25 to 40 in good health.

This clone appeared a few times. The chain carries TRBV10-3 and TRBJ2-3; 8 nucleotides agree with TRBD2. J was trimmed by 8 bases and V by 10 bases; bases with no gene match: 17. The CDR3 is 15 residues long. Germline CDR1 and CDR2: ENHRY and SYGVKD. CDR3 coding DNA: TGTGCCACCTTGAGAAGCGGGGGCCGGCGGGGTACGCAGTATTTT. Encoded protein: CATLRSGGRRGTQYF.

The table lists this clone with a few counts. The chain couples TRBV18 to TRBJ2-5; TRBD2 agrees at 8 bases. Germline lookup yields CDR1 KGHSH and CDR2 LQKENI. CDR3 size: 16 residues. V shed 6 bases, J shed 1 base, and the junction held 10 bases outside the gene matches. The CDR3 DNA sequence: TGTGCCAGCTCGCGCACAGCGGGGGCAAGCCAAGAGACCCAGTACTTC. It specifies CASSRTAGASQETQYF.

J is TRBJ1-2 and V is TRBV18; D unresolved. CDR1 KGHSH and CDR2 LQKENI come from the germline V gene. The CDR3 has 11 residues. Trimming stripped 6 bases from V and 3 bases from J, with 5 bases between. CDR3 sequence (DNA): TGTGCCAGCTCGGCAGACTATGGCTACACCTTC. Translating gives CASSADYGYTF. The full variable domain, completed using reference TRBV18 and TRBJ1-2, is NAGVMQNPRHLVRRRGQEARLRCSPMKGHSHVYWYRQLPEEGLKFMVYLQKENIIDESGMPKERFSAEFPKEGPSILRIQQVVRGDSAAYFCASSADYGYTFGSGTRLTVV.

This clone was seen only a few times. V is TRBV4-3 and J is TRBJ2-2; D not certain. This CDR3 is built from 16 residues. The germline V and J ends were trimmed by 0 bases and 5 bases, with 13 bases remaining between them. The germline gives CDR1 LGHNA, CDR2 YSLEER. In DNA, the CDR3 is TGCGCCAGCAGCCAAGAAGATTTCTTGGGGACCGGGGAGCTGTTTTTT. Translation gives CASSQEDFLGTGELFF.